This entry describes one T cell receptor (beta chain). Its antigen is unknown. At one end, the junction sequence differs from germline, possibly due to a read error. The sample originates from a study of OX40 agonist ivuxolimab in advanced cancers. Study information: Patients undergoing dose escalation presented with hepatocellular carcinoma, melanoma, renal cell or head and neck cancer.

CDR3 length: 17 amino acids. The germline gives CDR1 MNHNS, CDR2 SASEGT. Blood samples were obtained at baseline, cycle 4 day 1, and cycle 7 day 1. Only in-frame clones appear in the TCRdb table, and some are missing; sequencing was by immunoSEQ multiplex PCR. The repertoire holds about 46,000 clones, with 70% to 85% as singletons. General study findings and limits: At doses 0.1 to 3.0 mg/kg, CD4+ and CD8+ clones expanded.

The rearrangement joins TRBV6-1 to TRBJ2-1; 7 bases agree with TRBD1. This clonotype was sampled from an adult with an advanced solid tumor such as melanoma, head and neck, liver or kidney cancer. The sequenced sample was CD4+ or CD8+ T cells sorted from blood, obtained in a trial of the OX40 agonist ivuxolimab. In DNA, the CDR3 is TGTGCCATCAGTGACCGGACAGGTCCGAGCTCCTACAATGAGCAGTTCTTC. Encoded protein: CAISDRTGPSSYNEQFF.